Listed below are T cell receptor beta chains from one sample, sequenced in a study of cytomegalovirus exposure and HLA in healthy donors. Generated by immunoSEQ multiplex PCR, the TCRdb table keeps only in-frame clones and is missing some. The data contain some 170,000 clones, 65% to 75% of them singletons. Sequences were obtained from PBMCs. These receptors were taken from a human donor in good health. Each CDR3 is given with its conserved first and last residue. D genes are given only for firm matches. Expanded clones get a size class; other rows say once, few or many, or leave the size out.

len: 17; v_gene: TRBV7-9; d_gene: TRBD1; j_gene: TRBJ1-2; abundance: -; CDR3aa: CASSRPGFRGQDYGYTF; CDR3nt: TGTGCCAGCAGCCGGCCGGGGTTCAGGGGGCAAGACTATGGCTACACCTTC
len: 15; v_gene: TRBV5-1; d_gene: -; j_gene: TRBJ2-1; abundance: -; CDR3aa: CASEAQGTTYNEQFF; CDR3nt: TGCGCCAGCGAGGCACAGGGAACCACCTACAATGAGCAGTTCTTC
len: 18; v_gene: TRBV5-4; d_gene: TRBD2; j_gene: TRBJ2-7; abundance: -; CDR3aa: CASSPGGLAGSTLHEQYF; CDR3nt: TGTGCCAGCAGCCCCGGCGGGCTAGCGGGGTCAACTTTACACGAGCAGTACTTC
len: 16; v_gene: TRBV4-2; d_gene: -; j_gene: TRBJ1-5; abundance: -; CDR3aa: CASSQDLSPGPRPQHF; CDR3nt: TGTGCCAGCAGCCAAGATTTGTCGCCAGGCCCTCGGCCCCAGCATTTT
len: 14; v_gene: TRBV4-1; d_gene: -; j_gene: TRBJ1-1; abundance: -; CDR3aa: CASSQQERITEAFF; CDR3nt: TGCGCCAGCAGCCAGCAGGAAAGGATAACTGAAGCTTTCTTT
len: 15; v_gene: TRBV19; d_gene: TRBD2; j_gene: TRBJ2-7; abundance: -; CDR3aa: CASSPRGGGAYEQYF; CDR3nt: TGTGCCAGTAGTCCTCGTGGGGGGGGTGCCTACGAGCAGTACTTC
len: 14; v_gene: TRBV6-6; d_gene: TRBD1; j_gene: TRBJ1-2; abundance: -; CDR3aa: CASSYDRGDYGYTF; CDR3nt: TGTGCCAGCAGTTACGACAGGGGAGACTATGGCTACACCTTC
len: 14; v_gene: TRBV19; d_gene: -; j_gene: TRBJ1-2; abundance: -; CDR3aa: CASTPFDSQDGYTF; CDR3nt: TGTGCCAGTACCCCTTTCGACAGTCAGGATGGCTACACCTTC
len: 15; v_gene: TRBV19; d_gene: TRBD1; j_gene: TRBJ1-5; abundance: -; CDR3aa: CASSNRQGSNQPQHF; CDR3nt: TGTGCCAGTAGTAATCGACAGGGTAGCAATCAGCCCCAGCATTTT
len: 17; v_gene: TRBV7-6; d_gene: -; j_gene: TRBJ1-6; abundance: -; CDR3aa: CASSPTAGPSYNSPLHF; CDR3nt: TGTGCCAGCAGCCCCACTGCGGGGCCCTCCTATAATTCACCCCTCCACTTT
len: 16; v_gene: TRBV5-5; d_gene: -; j_gene: TRBJ2-7; abundance: few; CDR3aa: CASSLAGSGSPYEQYF; CDR3nt: TGTGCCAGCAGCTTGGCCGGGAGCGGATCCCCCTACGAGCAGTACTTC
len: 15; v_gene: TRBV10-3; d_gene: TRBD1; j_gene: TRBJ2-1; abundance: -; CDR3aa: CAISSGQGSYNEQFF; CDR3nt: TGTGCCATTTCAAGCGGACAGGGTTCCTACAATGAGCAGTTCTTC
len: 14; v_gene: TRBV27; d_gene: TRBD1; j_gene: TRBJ1-4; abundance: -; CDR3aa: CASSPRRTGEKLFF; CDR3nt: TGTGCCAGCAGTCCCCGGCGGACAGGGGAAAAACTGTTTTTT
len: 15; v_gene: TRBV5-4; d_gene: TRBD2; j_gene: TRBJ2-7; abundance: -; CDR3aa: CASSLPGLGTYEQYF; CDR3nt: TGTGCCAGCAGCTTGCCGGGACTAGGAACCTACGAGCAGTACTTC
len: 12; v_gene: TRBV9; d_gene: -; j_gene: TRBJ2-7; abundance: -; CDR3aa: CASSPGSYEQYF; CDR3nt: TGTGCCAGCAGTCCGGGATCCTACGAGCAGTACTTC
len: 15; v_gene: TRBV5-1; d_gene: TRBD2; j_gene: TRBJ2-1; abundance: -; CDR3aa: CASSSGTSGHNEQFF; CDR3nt: TGCGCCAGCAGCTCCGGGACTAGCGGGCACAATGAGCAGTTCTTC
len: 15; v_gene: TRBV10-1; d_gene: TRBD2; j_gene: TRBJ2-3; abundance: -; CDR3aa: CASSEGTTSTDTQYF; CDR3nt: TGCGCCAGCAGTGAAGGGACTACTAGCACAGATACGCAGTATTTT
len: 13; v_gene: TRBV6-1; d_gene: -; j_gene: TRBJ2-1; abundance: -; CDR3aa: CASSGQTYNEQFF; CDR3nt: TGTGCCAGCAGTGGACAGACCTACAATGAGCAGTTCTTC
len: 15; v_gene: TRBV7-3; d_gene: -; j_gene: TRBJ2-7; abundance: few; CDR3aa: CASSSGSAHYYEQYF; CDR3nt: TGTGCCAGCAGCTCCGGCAGCGCTCACTACTACGAGCAGTACTTC
len: 12; v_gene: TRBV6-1; d_gene: TRBD1; j_gene: TRBJ1-1; abundance: few; CDR3aa: CASSVGQTEAFF; CDR3nt: TGTGCCAGCAGCGTGGGACAGACTGAAGCTTTCTTT
len: 14; v_gene: TRBV5-8; d_gene: TRBD1; j_gene: TRBJ2-5; abundance: -; CDR3aa: CASSLGQGGETQYF; CDR3nt: TGTGCCAGCAGCTTGGGACAGGGTGGAGAGACCCAGTACTTC
len: 12; v_gene: TRBV29-1; d_gene: -; j_gene: TRBJ1-2; abundance: -; CDR3aa: CSVPGTHYGYTF; CDR3nt: TGCAGCGTTCCCGGTACGCACTATGGCTACACCTTC
len: 15; v_gene: TRBV5-5; d_gene: -; j_gene: TRBJ1-4; abundance: -; CDR3aa: CASTFEGSTNEKLFF; CDR3nt: TGTGCCAGCACCTTCGAGGGCTCAACTAATGAAAAACTGTTTTTT
len: 18; v_gene: TRBV19; d_gene: -; j_gene: TRBJ1-5; abundance: few; CDR3aa: CASSITGKSKSGNQPQHF; CDR3nt: TGTGCCAGTAGTATCACAGGGAAATCGAAGTCTGGCAATCAGCCCCAGCATTTT
len: 14; v_gene: TRBV5-1; d_gene: TRBD1; j_gene: TRBJ1-2; abundance: -; CDR3aa: CASSLETGKNGYTF; CDR3nt: TGCGCCAGCAGCTTGGAGACAGGGAAAAATGGCTACACCTTC
len: 15; v_gene: TRBV7-3; d_gene: -; j_gene: TRBJ2-6; abundance: -; CDR3aa: CASSVDISGANVLTF; CDR3nt: TGTGCCAGCAGCGTCGACATTTCCGGGGCCAACGTCCTGACTTTC
len: 15; v_gene: TRBV27; d_gene: TRBD1; j_gene: TRBJ2-7; abundance: -; CDR3aa: CASSPQGAMSYEQYF; CDR3nt: TGTGCCAGCAGCCCACAGGGGGCCATGTCCTACGAGCAGTACTTC
len: 15; v_gene: TRBV5-8; d_gene: -; j_gene: TRBJ1-4; abundance: -; CDR3aa: CAGTGYDLSNEKLFF; CDR3nt: TGTGCCGGTACGGGTTATGACTTGAGTAATGAAAAACTGTTTTTT
len: 16; v_gene: TRBV27; d_gene: TRBD1; j_gene: TRBJ2-1; abundance: few; CDR3aa: CASKILPGQTYNEQFF; CDR3nt: TGTGCCAGCAAAATTCTTCCGGGACAGACCTACAATGAGCAGTTCTTC
len: 11; v_gene: TRBV7-9; d_gene: -; j_gene: TRBJ1-2; abundance: -; CDR3aa: CASSLNSGYTF; CDR3nt: TGTGCCAGCAGCTTAAACAGTGGCTACACCTTC
len: 14; v_gene: TRBV7-3; d_gene: -; j_gene: TRBJ2-1; abundance: -; CDR3aa: CASSRIGGGNEQFF; CDR3nt: TGTGCCAGCAGCAGGATAGGGGGGGGCAATGAGCAGTTCTTC
len: 15; v_gene: TRBV5-4; d_gene: TRBD2; j_gene: TRBJ2-1; abundance: -; CDR3aa: CASSFLAGGPYEQFF; CDR3nt: TGTGCCAGCAGCTTTTTGGCGGGGGGGCCCTATGAGCAGTTCTTC
len: 15; v_gene: TRBV5-4; d_gene: TRBD2; j_gene: TRBJ2-5; abundance: -; CDR3aa: CASSSRAGGQETQYF; CDR3nt: TGTGCCAGCAGCTCTAGAGCGGGGGGGCAAGAGACCCAGTACTTC
len: 12; v_gene: TRBV7-2; d_gene: -; j_gene: TRBJ2-7; abundance: -; CDR3aa: CASSLSPPGQYF; CDR3nt: TGTGCCAGCAGCTTAAGCCCGCCCGGGCAGTACTTC
len: 16; v_gene: TRBV7-9; d_gene: TRBD2; j_gene: TRBJ2-1; abundance: once; CDR3aa: CASSAGGDINYNEQFF; CDR3nt: TGTGCCAGCAGTGCCGGGGGGGACATCAACTACAATGAGCAGTTCTTC
len: 18; v_gene: TRBV19; d_gene: -; j_gene: TRBJ1-2; abundance: -; CDR3aa: CASSIDHYGATDNYGYTF; CDR3nt: TGTGCCAGTAGTATAGATCATTACGGCGCGACAGACAACTATGGCTACACCTTC